This T cell receptor (beta chain) came from a study of T-cell memory formation after mild COVID-19. The germline V and J ends were trimmed by 2 bases and 10 bases, with 10 bases remaining between them. The length of the CDR3 is 12 residues. With regard to this clonotype: Antigen unknown.

Study-wide findings and caveats: Clones that shrank (day 15 to 85) were balanced CD4/CD8, whereas later expanders leaned CD4+. SARS-CoV-2 specificity of second-wave clones peaking day 37 was unconfirmed. The appearance of some responding clones in pre-infection memory suggested that cross-reactive memory joined.

5'RACE primed from the constant segment yielded TCR alpha and TCR beta cDNA libraries bearing sample barcodes and UMIs. MiXCR, run by TCRdb on the 5' RACE reads, gives a single entry per CDR3 protein. The sample consists of 350,000 to 500,000 distinct CDR3 sequences, about 19% of them appearing once. The TCR sequence derives from an adult woman who had mild COVID-19 (a few samples of this study predate the infection). Cell type and time point are not known. The chain is built from TRBV12-3 or TRBV12-4 and TRBJ2-3, with D perhaps assigned TRBD1 or TRBD2 (6 bases each). The sequenced material came from PBMCs or a T cell subset sorted from them (not recorded which). The CDR3 loop reads CASSLLGGPQYF. The CDR3 region has the DNA TGTGCCAGCAGTTTATTAGGGGGGCCGCAGTATTTT.